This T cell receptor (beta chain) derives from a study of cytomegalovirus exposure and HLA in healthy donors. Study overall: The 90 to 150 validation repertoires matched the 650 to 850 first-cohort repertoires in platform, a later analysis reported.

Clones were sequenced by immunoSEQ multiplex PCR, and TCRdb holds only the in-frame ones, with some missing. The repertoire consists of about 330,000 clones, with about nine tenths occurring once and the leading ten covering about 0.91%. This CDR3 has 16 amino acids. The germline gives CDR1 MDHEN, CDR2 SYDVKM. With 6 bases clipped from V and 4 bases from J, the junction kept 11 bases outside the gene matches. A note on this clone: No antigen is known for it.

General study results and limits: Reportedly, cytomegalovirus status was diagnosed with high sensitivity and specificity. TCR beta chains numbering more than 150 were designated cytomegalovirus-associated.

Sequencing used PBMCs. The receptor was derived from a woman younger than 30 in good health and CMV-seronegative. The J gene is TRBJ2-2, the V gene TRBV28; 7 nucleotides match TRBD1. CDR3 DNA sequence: TGTGCCAGCAGAGGGGGCTTCAACCTCGTCACCGGGGAGCTGTTTTTT. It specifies CASRGGFNLVTGELFF.